Listed below are T cell receptor beta chains from one sample, sequenced in a study of tumor-infiltrating lymphocytes in primary liver carcinoma. TCRdb recomputed calls from the multiplex PCR reads with MiXCR, one row per CDR3 protein. The table includes approximately 330,000 distinct CDR3 sequences, about 61% detected once. The source material was peripheral blood. The receptors originated from a man aged 35 to 55 with primary liver carcinoma and hepatitis B virus infection. Both conserved end residues are part of each CDR3. The order of the fields is D gene, J gene, clone size, V gene, CDR3 protein, CDR3 DNA. D genes are given only for firm matches. Clone size is shown for a subset of rows, as once, few, many or a class of expanded clone.

>-|TRBJ2-1|once|TRBV11-2
CASSLEGGSPSYNEKFF
TGTGCCAGCAGCTTAGAGGGAGGTAGCCCTTCCTACAATGAGAAGTTCTTC
>TRBD2|TRBJ2-1|few|TRBV5-1
CASSLDSSGFNEQFF
TGCGCCAGCAGCTTGGATTCTAGCGGGTTCAATGAGCAGTTCTTC
>-|TRBJ2-5|-|TRBV28
CASSKGVGLDQETQYF
TGTGCCAGCAGCAAAGGGGTAGGCCTCGACCAAGAGACTCAGTACTTC
>-|TRBJ1-1|-|TRBV11-2
CTSSLGRTTEAFF
TGTACTAGCAGCTTAGGCAGGACCACTGAAGCTTTCTTT
>TRBD1|TRBJ2-1|-|TRBV6-1
CASWQGAGGSSSYNEQFF
TGTGCCAGTTGGCAGGGGGCCGGGGGAAGCAGCTCCTACAATGAGCAGTTCTTC
>-|TRBJ2-7|-|TRBV11-2
CANSLGGTKYEQYF
TGTGCCAACAGCTTAGGCGGGACAAAATACGAGCAGTACTTC
>-|TRBJ1-1|-|TRBV29-1
CSAAGAEVFF
TGCAGTGCCGCTGGTGCTGAAGTTTTCTTT
>-|TRBJ2-3|-|TRBV11-2
CASNFLGRAFYTQYF
TGTGCCAGCAACTTCCTGGGTCGGGCCTTCTATACGCAGTATTTT
>-|TRBJ2-7|-|TRBV11-2
CACSEVCTYEQYF
TGTGCCTGCAGCGAGGTCTGCACCTACGAGCAGTACTTC
>TRBD1|TRBJ2-7|-|TRBV6-6
CASSRTGSIDEQYF
TGTGCCAGCAGCCGGACAGGGAGCATCGACGAGCAGTACTTC
>TRBD2|TRBJ2-3|-|TRBV11-2
CASIGGGYTDMQYF
TGTGCCAGCATCGGGGGGGGCTACACAGATATGCAGTATTTT
>-|TRBJ2-1|-|TRBV11-2
CASNLTGAEQFF
TGTGCCAGTAACTTGACAGGCGCTGAGCAGTTCTTC
>-|TRBJ2-2|-|TRBV29-1
CSFRDAGELFF
TGCAGCTTCAGGGATGCCGGGGAGTTGTTTTTT
>TRBD1|TRBJ1-5|-|TRBV5-1
CAASHRTGGNQPQHF
TGCGCCGCCTCACATAGGACAGGGGGTAATCAGCCCCAGCATTTT
>-|TRBJ2-3|-|TRBV6-5
CTSSYDRAGTDTQYF
TGTACCAGCAGTTATGATAGGGCCGGAACAGATACGCAGTATTTT
>-|TRBJ2-1|-|TRBV4-1
CASTQLDRSYNEQFF
TGCGCCAGCACCCAGTTGGACAGAAGCTACAATGAGCAGTTCTTC
>-|TRBJ2-7|-|TRBV11-2
CPSSSGNPYEQYF
TGTCCCAGCAGCTCCGGGAACCCCTACGAGCAGTACTTT